Listed here is a single TCR beta chain. This clonotype came up once. Which antigen it targets is not known. No base quality values were provided; no much bigger clone lies one nucleotide off. Preparation of the library involved RACE. TCRdb names NextSeq 500 as the instrument used. During library preparation, unique molecular identifiers were attached to individual cDNA molecules so that TCRs could be counted in a quantitative, reproducible way. For every blood RNA sample, sequencing covered both the TCR alpha and TCR beta chains. As for the original processing: Samples had a median of 95,638 TCRs, with a range from about 23,224 to 750,000. V, J and CDR3 annotation of the TCR reads was carried out using the Decombinator software suite. For PS versus PT1 abundance plots, all samples were subsampled to the same number of TCRs (28,000). TCRs were defined as expanded if absent before sensitization and observed at least eight times at the 2-week time point. TCRdb reprocessed the public reads (quality trimming at Q25 with fastp, clone calling with MiXCR) and kept in-frame beta chains. Rows with one shared CDR3 protein collapse into an entry with the most common genes and DNA. The authors' filters were not applied to this entry. A total of approximately 90,000 distinct CDR3 sequences appear in this sample, 27% of them only once. The ten largest clones add up to about 9.3% of the sample.

What this sample's time point label stands for: patch test 3, about 24 weeks after DPC sensitization. This specimen's treatment or condition label, per the study, means: therapeutic diphenylcyclopropenone sensitization with weekly scalp DPC. At every patch-test visit, the blood draw took place before the patch test was put on. To be eligible, patients had to be aged 18 to 70, diagnosed with alopecia and judged suitable for DPC therapy, while pregnant patients were excluded. Total RNA was extracted from unfractionated whole blood that had been collected in Tempus Blood RNA tubes. The entry originates in a study of human T cells and chemical hapten exposure (dated by TCRdb to the early 2020s). As for the study more broadly: For sensitization, 2% DPC in acetone was applied to a 2 cm by 2 cm area of upper inner arm skin. Throughout the roughly 23-week study period, patients were also given weekly therapeutic DPC doses on the scalp. Patch testing was done on the upper back using Finn chambers containing 0.01% DPC, and results were scored after 6 days according to International Contact Dermatitis Research Group standards. Most of the patients in the cohort were female, and the cohort covered alopecia areata with under or over 50% scalp involvement, alopecia totalis and alopecia universalis. Libraries were pooled for sequencing, and variation in per-sample TCR yields was attributed mainly to small differences in library volumes within the pool. The study tracked peripheral blood TCR repertoire changes in vivo during primary and secondary sensitization to the hapten diphenylcyclopropenone (DPC) in alopecia patients. Patient blood was sampled pre-sensitization (week 0) and at 2, 6 and about 24 weeks after DPC sensitization. Blood for TCR sequencing was provided by twenty-nine alopecia patients at one to four time points (pre-sensitization, 2, 6 and 24 weeks). Overall study outcomes, separate from this receptor: Compared with pre-sensitization or healthy control sets, expanded TCRs formed significantly more large CDR3 similarity clusters, which is consistent with antigen-driven responses. Because every patient had alopecia, a presumed autoimmune disease, the patients' immune response might differ from that of healthy individuals. After repeated subsampling, the strength of the expansion versus patch-test correlation and the threshold at which it became significant changed. A positive correlation was found between the number of PT1 expanded TCRs and patch test score, with significance reached at thresholds 8, 16 and 32 but not 4. No change with DPC sensitization was found in the number of TCRs above 1 in 1000 frequency, and no evidence of global repertoire structure alterations was found.

The receptor's source is a man aged 35-49 years with alopecia areata. Some clones in this sample may be carry-over from other donors' samples. Material: whole blood, obtained in connection with sensitization to the hapten diphenylcyclopropenone (DPC).

The CDR3 region reads CASTETTNEQFF. The DNA sequence is given as TGTGCCAGCACCGAGACTACCAATGAGCAGTTCTTC. The rearrangement joined TRBV6-2 or TRBV6-3 to TRBJ2-1, and possibly TRBD2, on 5 matching bases. The CDR3 runs 12 residues from the cysteine to the phenylalanine. The DNA shown is the 36-base CDR3, in frame from base 1. The germline V gene encodes CDR1 MNHEY and CDR2 SVGEGT. The junction carries 10 bases between V and J, which are trimmed by 7 bases and 6 bases respectively.